Below are 10 T cell receptor beta chains sequenced from a single sample in a study of blood T cell repertoires in COVID-19. Profiled with immunoSEQ multiplex PCR; TCRdb holds only in-frame clones, not every one. The table shows about 260,000 clones, with more than 75% occurring only once. The specimen sequenced was peripheral blood. The receptor set was obtained from a man in his forties or fifties who had recovered from COVID-19.

The chain couples TRBV10-3 to TRBJ1-2; D is possibly TRBD1 (6 bases). The CDR3 sequence is 13 residues long. Trimming removed 2 bases from V and 7 bases from J, with 11 bases in between. Germline V gives CDR1 ENHRY, CDR2 SYGVKD. The CDR3 DNA follows: TGTGCCATCAGTGAGGGGGGCGAGGGTGGCTACACCTTC. Translation gives CAISEGGEGGYTF.

The V and J genes are TRBV21-1 and TRBJ2-3; the table's D gene call, TRBD1, was not cross checked with the DNA. TRBV21-1 is a recognized pseudogene. This CDR3 contains 13 residues. In DNA, the CDR3 is TGTGCCAGCAGCCGACAGGGCACAGATACGCAGTATTTT. Translation: CASSRQGTDTQYF.

The genes are TRBV9 and TRBJ2-5, with 12 bases lining up with TRBD1. The CDR3 length is 17 residues. The V gene's germline CDR1 is SGDLS and CDR2 YYNGEE. V was clipped by 0 bases and J by 5 bases; unmatched bases: 8. Here the CDR3 reads CASSVGLTGTGGETQYF. In nucleotides, the CDR3 is TGTGCCAGCAGCGTAGGCCTCACCGGGACAGGGGGCGAGACCCAGTACTTC.

The rearrangement uses TRBV4-1 and TRBJ1-1; TRBD1 agrees at 7 bases. The CDR3 totals 15 residues. Germline trimming cut 1 base from V and 11 bases from J; bases unmatched to any gene: 13. Germline V gene data show CDR1 as MGHRA and CDR2 as YSYEKL. DNA for the CDR3: TGCGCCAGCAGCCAAGTTGGTCGGTCAGGGGGTCTGGCTTTCTTT. Translating it yields CASSQVGRSGGLAFF.

The genes are TRBV6-2 or TRBV6-3 and TRBJ1-5; 8 bases match TRBD1. Trimming removed 4 bases from V and 2 bases from J; junction bases left unmatched: 13. CDR3 length: 18 residues. The germline CDR1 and CDR2 sequences are MNHEY and SVGEGT. CDR3 protein: CASSSPKLGTGGNQPQHF. The CDR3 nucleotides are TGTGCCAGCAGTTCGCCCAAACTAGGGACAGGTGGCAATCAGCCCCAGCATTTT.

The chain combines TRBV5-1 with TRBJ1-6; D is ambiguous. The V gene's germline CDR1 is SGHRS and CDR2 YFSETQ. The CDR3 extends over 15 amino acids. The V and J ends lost 4 bases and 7 bases respectively, with 15 bases between them. CDR3 in amino acids: CASSPREGGNSPLHF. The CDR3 coding sequence is TGCGCCAGCAGCCCTAGGGAGGGTGGCAATTCACCCCTCCACTTT.

This clone was detected once. The V call is TRBV19, the J call TRBJ1-3; D ambiguous. The CDR3 has 14 residues. CDR1 and CDR2 (germline): LNHDA, SQIVND (reference sequence). V gave up 3 bases and J gave up 0 bases, with 6 bases separating them. This CDR3 reads CASSITNSGNTIYF. The CDR3 nucleotides are TGTGCCAGTAGTATTACTAACTCTGGAAACACCATATATTTT.

Only a few counts were recorded for this clone. The chain employs TRBV6-1 and TRBJ1-1, with D hard to call. The germline V gene has CDR1 MNHNS and CDR2 SASEGT. Trimming shortened V by 3 bases and J by 10 bases, and 9 bases separated the two germline ends. The CDR3 contains 11 residues. The CDR3 DNA sequence: TGTGCCAGCAGTGAGAGTCCGCGAGCTTTCTTT. It translates to CASSESPRAFF.

The chain's CDR3 is CASSQDGTGAYNSPLHF. CDR3 nucleotide sequence: TGCGCCAGCAGCCAAGATGGGACAGGGGCTTATAATTCACCCCTCCACTTT. The chain joins TRBV4-1 to TRBJ1-6; 10 nucleotides match TRBD1. V was pared by 0 bases and J by 4 bases, with 3 bases of the junction left unmatched. The CDR3 is 17 residues long. Germline V gene data show CDR1 as MGHRA and CDR2 as YSYEKL.

The chain couples TRBV5-6 to TRBJ2-7; 7 nucleotides align to TRBD1. J gave up 2 bases and V 4 bases, and 6 bases lay outside the gene matches. CDR1 is SGHDT, CDR2 YYEEEE, per germline. The CDR3 has 14 amino acids. The CDR3 bases are TGTGCCAGCAGCCATACCGGGACAGCCTACGAGCAGTACTTC. It is translated as CASSHTGTAYEQYF.